The entry that follows covers one TCR beta chain sequence. Its cognate antigen is unknown. This record belongs to a study of OX40 agonist ivuxolimab in advanced cancers. Overall study: Patients assigned to dose escalation were diagnosed with hepatocellular carcinoma, melanoma, renal cell or head and neck cancer. Anti-PD-1, anti-PD-L1 or anti-CTLA-4 therapy given earlier was allowed, and around 40% had some. Study-level findings and limits: CD4+ and CD8+ T cells in blood underwent clonal expansion by week 6 at 0.1 to 3.0 mg/kg.

Generated by immunoSEQ multiplex PCR, the TCRdb table keeps only in-frame clones and is missing some. The sample shows 73,000 or so clones, 65% to 90% of them seen only once. The CDR3 sequence is 14 residues long. J was trimmed by 1 base and V by 6 bases; bases with no gene match: 3. Germline V gene lookup returns CDR1 MNHEY and CDR2 SVGAGI. The source is an adult with an advanced solid tumor such as melanoma, head and neck, liver or kidney cancer. V gene TRBV6-5 combines with J gene TRBJ1-3; 7 positions match TRBD1. Sequences were derived from CD4+ or CD8+ T cells sorted from blood, sampled in a trial of the OX40 agonist ivuxolimab. CDR3 nucleotide sequence: TGTGCCAGCAGCCTGACAGGGTCTGGAAACACCATATATTTT. Translated: CASSLTGSGNTIYF.